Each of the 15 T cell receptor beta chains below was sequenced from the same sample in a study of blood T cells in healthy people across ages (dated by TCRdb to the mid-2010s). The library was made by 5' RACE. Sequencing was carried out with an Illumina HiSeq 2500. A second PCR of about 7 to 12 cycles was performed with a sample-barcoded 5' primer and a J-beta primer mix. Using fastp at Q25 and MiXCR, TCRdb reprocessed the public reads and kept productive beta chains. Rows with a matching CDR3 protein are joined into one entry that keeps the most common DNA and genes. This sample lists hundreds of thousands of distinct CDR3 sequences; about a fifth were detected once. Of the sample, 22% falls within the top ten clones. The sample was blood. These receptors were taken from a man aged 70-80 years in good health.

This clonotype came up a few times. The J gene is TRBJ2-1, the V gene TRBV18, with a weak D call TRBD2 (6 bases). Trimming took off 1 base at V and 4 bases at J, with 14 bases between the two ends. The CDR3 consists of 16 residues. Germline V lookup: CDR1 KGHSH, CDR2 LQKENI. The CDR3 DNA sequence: TGTGCCAGCTCACCACAGGGGCTCGCGGGATACAATGAGCAGTTCTTC. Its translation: CASSPQGLAGYNEQFF. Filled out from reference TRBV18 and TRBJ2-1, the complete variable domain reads NAGVMQNPRHLVRRRGQEARLRCSPMKGHSHVYWYRQLPEEGLKFMVYLQKENIIDESGMPKERFSAEFPKEGPSILRIQQVVRGDSAAYFCASSPQGLAGYNEQFFGPGTRLTVL.

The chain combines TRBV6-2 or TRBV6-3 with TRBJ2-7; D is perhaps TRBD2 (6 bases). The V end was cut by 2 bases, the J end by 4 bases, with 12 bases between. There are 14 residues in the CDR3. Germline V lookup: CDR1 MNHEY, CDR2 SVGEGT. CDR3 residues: CASSYSGLRYEQYV. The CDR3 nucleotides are TGTGCCAGCAGTTACAGCGGGCTCCGGTACGAGCAGTACGTC.

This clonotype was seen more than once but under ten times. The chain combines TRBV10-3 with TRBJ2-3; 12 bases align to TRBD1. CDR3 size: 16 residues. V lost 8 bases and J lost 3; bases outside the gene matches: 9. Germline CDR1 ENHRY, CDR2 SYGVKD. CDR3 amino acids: CAIRTGTGGFTDTQYF. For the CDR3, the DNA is TGTGCCATCCGGACCGGGACAGGGGGCTTTACAGATACGCAGTATTTT.

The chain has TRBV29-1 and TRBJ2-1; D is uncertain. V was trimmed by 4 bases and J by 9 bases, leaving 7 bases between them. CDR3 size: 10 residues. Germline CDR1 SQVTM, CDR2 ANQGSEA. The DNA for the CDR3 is TGCAGCGTTGGGGCAGGTGAGCAGTTCTTC. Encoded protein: CSVGAGEQFF.

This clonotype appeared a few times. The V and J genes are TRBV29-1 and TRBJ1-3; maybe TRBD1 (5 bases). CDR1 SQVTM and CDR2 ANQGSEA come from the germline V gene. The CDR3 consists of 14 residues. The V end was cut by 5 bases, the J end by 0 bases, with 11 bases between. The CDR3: CSVRRQLSGNTIYF. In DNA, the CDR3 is TGCAGCGTTCGACGACAGCTCTCTGGAAACACCATATATTTT. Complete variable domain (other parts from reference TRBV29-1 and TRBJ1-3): SAVISQKPSRDICQRGTSLTIQCQVDSQVTMMFWYRQQPGQSLTLIATANQGSEATYESGFVIDKFPISRPNLTFSTLTVSNMSPEDSSIYLCSVRRQLSGNTIYFGEGSWLTVV.

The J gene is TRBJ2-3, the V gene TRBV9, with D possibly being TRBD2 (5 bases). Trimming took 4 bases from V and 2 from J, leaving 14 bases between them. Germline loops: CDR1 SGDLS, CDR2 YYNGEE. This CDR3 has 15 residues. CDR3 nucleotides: TGTGCCAGCAGCCCCCTGGACTCACACACAGATACGCAGTATTTT. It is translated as CASSPLDSHTDTQYF.

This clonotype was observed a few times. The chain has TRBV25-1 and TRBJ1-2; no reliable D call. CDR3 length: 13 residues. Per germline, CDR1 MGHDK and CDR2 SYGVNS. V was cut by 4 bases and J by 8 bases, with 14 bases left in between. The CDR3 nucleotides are TGTGCCAGCAGTGTCGGGCAGGAGGGAGGCTACACCTTC. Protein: CASSVGQEGGYTF.

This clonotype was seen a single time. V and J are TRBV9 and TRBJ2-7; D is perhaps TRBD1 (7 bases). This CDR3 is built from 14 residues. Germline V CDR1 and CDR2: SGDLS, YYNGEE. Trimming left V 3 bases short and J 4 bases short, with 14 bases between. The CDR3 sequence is CASSAGGPGYEQYF. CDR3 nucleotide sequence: TGTGCCAGCAGCGCAGGGGGGCCCGGATACGAGCAGTACTTC.

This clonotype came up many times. The CDR3 region is CASSLGSTGLATNEKLFF. The CDR3 bases are TGTGCCAGCAGCTTGGGGTCGACAGGGCTTGCAACTAATGAAAAACTGTTTTTT. V and J are TRBV5-8 and TRBJ1-4; TRBD1 matches at 7 bases. The CDR3 sequence is 18 residues long. Germline assignment: CDR1 SGHTS and CDR2 YDEGEE. With 0 bases clipped from V and 0 bases from J, the junction kept 8 bases outside the gene matches.

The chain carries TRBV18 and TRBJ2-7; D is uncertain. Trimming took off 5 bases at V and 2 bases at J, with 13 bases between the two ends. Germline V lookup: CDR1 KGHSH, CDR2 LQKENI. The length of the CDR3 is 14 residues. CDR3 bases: TGTGCCAGCTCATCGAACTTCGGTCCCTACGAGCAGTACTTC. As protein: CASSSNFGPYEQYF.

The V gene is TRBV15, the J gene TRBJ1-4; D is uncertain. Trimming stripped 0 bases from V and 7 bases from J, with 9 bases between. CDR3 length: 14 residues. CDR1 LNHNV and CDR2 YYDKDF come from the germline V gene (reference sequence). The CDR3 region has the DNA TGTGCCACCAGCAGAGATATAGGCAGTGAAAAACTGTTTTTT. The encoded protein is CATSRDIGSEKLFF.

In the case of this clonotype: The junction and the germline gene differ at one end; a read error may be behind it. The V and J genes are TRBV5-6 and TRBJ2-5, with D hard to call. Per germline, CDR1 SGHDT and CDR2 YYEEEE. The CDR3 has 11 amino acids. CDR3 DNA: TGTGCCAGCAGCTCCTCCTACGAGCAGCACTTC. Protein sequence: CASSSSYEQHF.

CDR3 sequence reads: CASSFGDGGGGRNTIYF. Written as DNA, the CDR3 is TGCGCCAGCAGCTTTGGTGACGGCGGCGGCGGAAGAAACACCATATATTTT. V gene TRBV5-1 combines with J gene TRBJ1-3; D gene uncertain. V lost 2 bases and J 5 bases, leaving 20 bases between the germline ends. CDR1 and CDR2 (germline): SGHRS, YFSETQ. This CDR3 has 17 residues.

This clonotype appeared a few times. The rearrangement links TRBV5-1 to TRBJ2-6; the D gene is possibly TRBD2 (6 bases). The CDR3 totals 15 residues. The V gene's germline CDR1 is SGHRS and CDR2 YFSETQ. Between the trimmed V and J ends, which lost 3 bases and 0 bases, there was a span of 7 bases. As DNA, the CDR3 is TGCGCCAGCAGCTGGGGGGTCTCTGGGGCCAACGTCCTGACTTTC. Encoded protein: CASSWGVSGANVLTF.

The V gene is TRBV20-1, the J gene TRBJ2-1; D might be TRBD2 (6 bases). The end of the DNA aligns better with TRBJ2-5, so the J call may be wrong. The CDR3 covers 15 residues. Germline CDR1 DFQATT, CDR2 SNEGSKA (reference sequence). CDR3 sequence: CSAQEAAGLKETQYF. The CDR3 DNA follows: TGCAGTGCCCAGGAGGCAGCGGGCTTAAAAGAGACCCAGTACTTC.